The entry below describes one T cell receptor (beta chain). The CDR3 has 18 residues. V trimming: 5 bases; J trimming: 6 bases; junction bases outside the gene matches: 18. Germline CDR1 reads SGHTA; CDR2 reads FQGTGA. Per the authors' pipeline: Amplification with reference gene primers provided the estimates of nucleated cell counts. Assay used: immunoSEQ multiplex PCR; TCRdb lists only in-frame clones, some missing. From that table come the V and J calls and clone size; the DNA was used to work out D and trimming. This sample has around 140,000 clones, with approximately 90% found just once. The data are from a study of blood T cell repertoires in COVID-19. Background on the study: COVID-19 samples collected from the United States, Italy and Spain covered acute and convalescent phases. Sample material is recorded as cDNA or gDNA derived from T cells, B-cell-depleted T cells, or PBMCs.

Sequencing was carried out using peripheral blood. The chain recombines TRBV7-3 with TRBJ2-1, with 8 bases identical to TRBD2. This TCR was sampled from a man aged 70-80 years with active COVID-19. CDR3: CASSAQPRLASLGNEQFF. The DNA for the CDR3 is TGTGCCAGCAGCGCCCAACCCAGACTAGCGAGTCTTGGCAATGAGCAGTTCTTC.